This is a list of T cell receptor beta chains from one sample in a study of cytomegalovirus exposure and HLA in healthy donors. Profiling relied on immunoSEQ multiplex PCR, and the TCRdb table lists in-frame clones only, not all of them. The data hold 150,000 to 200,000 clones, with approximately 80% observed a single time. Specimen: PBMCs. These receptors originate from a man aged 45 to 65 in good health and CMV-seropositive. Each CDR3 is given without its conserved first and last residue.

v_gene: TRBV7-9; j_gene: TRBJ2-7; CDR3aa: ASNRYEQY
v_gene: TRBV15; j_gene: TRBJ1-4; CDR3aa: ATSRSDMYGEKLF
v_gene: TRBV5-4; j_gene: TRBJ2-7; CDR3aa: ASSLVSSYEQY
v_gene: TRBV4-1; j_gene: TRBJ1-6; CDR3aa: ASSLQGLLGTYNSPLH
v_gene: TRBV5-1; j_gene: TRBJ2-3; CDR3aa: ASRGGGLTDTQY
v_gene: TRBV7-9; j_gene: TRBJ2-7; CDR3aa: ASSLVGGVREQY
v_gene: TRBV7-3; j_gene: TRBJ1-1; CDR3aa: ASSPIQGDTEAF
v_gene: TRBV28; j_gene: TRBJ1-1; CDR3aa: ASSLGGGKGTEAF
v_gene: TRBV2; j_gene: TRBJ2-1; CDR3aa: ASNQPNTGGGRNEQF
v_gene: TRBV2; j_gene: TRBJ2-1; CDR3aa: ASRLEDPYNEQF
v_gene: TRBV5-1; j_gene: TRBJ1-1; CDR3aa: ASSLAGGYTEAF
v_gene: TRBV28; j_gene: TRBJ2-1; CDR3aa: ASSLSGRNEQF
v_gene: TRBV9; j_gene: TRBJ2-3; CDR3aa: ASSVTVRQDLTDTQY